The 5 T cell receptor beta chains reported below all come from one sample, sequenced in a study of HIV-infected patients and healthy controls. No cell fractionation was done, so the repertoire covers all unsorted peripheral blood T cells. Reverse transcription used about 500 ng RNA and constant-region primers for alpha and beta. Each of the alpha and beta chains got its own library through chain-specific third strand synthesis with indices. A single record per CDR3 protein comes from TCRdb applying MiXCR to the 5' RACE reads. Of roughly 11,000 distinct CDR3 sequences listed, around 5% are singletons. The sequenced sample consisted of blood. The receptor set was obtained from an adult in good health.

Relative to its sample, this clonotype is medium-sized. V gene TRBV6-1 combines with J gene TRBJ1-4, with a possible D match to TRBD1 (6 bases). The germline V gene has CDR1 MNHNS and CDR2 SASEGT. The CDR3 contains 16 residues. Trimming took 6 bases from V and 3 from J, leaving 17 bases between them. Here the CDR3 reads CASRKGTGQANEKLFF. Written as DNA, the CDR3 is TGTGCCAGCAGGAAGGGCACGGGACAAGCTAATGAAAAACTGTTTTTT.

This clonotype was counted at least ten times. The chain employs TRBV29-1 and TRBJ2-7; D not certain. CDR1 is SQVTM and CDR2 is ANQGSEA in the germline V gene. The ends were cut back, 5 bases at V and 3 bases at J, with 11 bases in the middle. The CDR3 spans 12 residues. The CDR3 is CSVFTDLYEQYF. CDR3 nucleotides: TGCAGCGTTTTTACAGACCTCTACGAGCAGTACTTC.

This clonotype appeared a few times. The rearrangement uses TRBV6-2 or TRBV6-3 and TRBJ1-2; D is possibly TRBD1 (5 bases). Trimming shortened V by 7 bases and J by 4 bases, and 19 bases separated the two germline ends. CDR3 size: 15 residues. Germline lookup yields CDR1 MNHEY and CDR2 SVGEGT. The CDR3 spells CASNLSGLGGYGYTF. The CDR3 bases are TGTGCCAGCAATCTCTCAGGATTGGGGGGCTATGGCTACACCTTC.

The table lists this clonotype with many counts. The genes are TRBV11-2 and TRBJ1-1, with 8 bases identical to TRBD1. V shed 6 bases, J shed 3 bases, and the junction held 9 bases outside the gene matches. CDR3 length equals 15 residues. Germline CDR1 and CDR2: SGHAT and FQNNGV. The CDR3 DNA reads TGTGCCAGCAGTCTAAGATTGGACAGGGACACTGAAGCTTTCTTT. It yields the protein CASSLRLDRDTEAFF.

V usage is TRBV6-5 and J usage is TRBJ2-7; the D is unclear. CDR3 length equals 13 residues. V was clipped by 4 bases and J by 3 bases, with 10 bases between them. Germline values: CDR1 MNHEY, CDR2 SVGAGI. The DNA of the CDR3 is TGTGCCAGCAGTTCAGGCCCACACTACGAGCAGTACTTC. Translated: CASSSGPHYEQYF.